This TCR beta chain originates from a study of beta chain features in type 1 diabetes. Looking at the study overall: Age, gender and cell yields were similar between patients and healthy donors. Whole-study results and caveats: TCRB CDR3s from Type 1 diabetes patients were moderately but significantly shorter in all four CD4+ subsets. Type 1 diabetes patients had VDJ junctions that carried fewer insertions and more deletions.

The entirety of the isolated RNA underwent reverse transcription, so expressed TCRB transcripts were sequenced. Sequenced by immunoSEQ multiplex PCR; TCRdb stores in-frame clones only, minus some. Among 300,000 or so clones listed, around 7.6% were seen once. This clone has more than one count but fewer than ten. Its cognate antigen is unknown. Purities in excess of 95% were seen in all sorted populations. This TCR came from a woman between 18 and 30 years old in good health. Source material: central memory CD4+ T cells from blood.

The CDR3 protein is CASRSRDLQETQYF. CDR3 nucleotides: TGTGCCAGCAGGTCAAGGGACCTACAAGAGACCCAGTACTTC. This chain links TRBV11-2 with TRBJ2-5; D may correspond to TRBD1 or TRBD2 (5 bases each). From germline, CDR1 is SGHAT and CDR2 FQNNGV. There are 14 residues in the CDR3. V gave up 6 bases and J gave up 2 bases, with 13 bases separating them.